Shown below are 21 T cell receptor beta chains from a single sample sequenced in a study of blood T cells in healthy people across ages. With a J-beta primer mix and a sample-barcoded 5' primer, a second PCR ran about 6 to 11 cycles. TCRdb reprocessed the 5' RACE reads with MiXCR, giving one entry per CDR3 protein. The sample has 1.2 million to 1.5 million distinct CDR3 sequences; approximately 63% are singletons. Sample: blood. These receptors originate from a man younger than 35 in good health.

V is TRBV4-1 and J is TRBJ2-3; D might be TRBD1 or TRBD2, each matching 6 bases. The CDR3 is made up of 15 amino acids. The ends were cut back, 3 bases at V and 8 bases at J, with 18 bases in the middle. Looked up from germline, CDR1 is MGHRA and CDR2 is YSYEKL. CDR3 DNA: TGCGCCAGCAGCCATTCCTTTAGCGAGGGGGGTACGCAGTATTTT. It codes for CASSHSFSEGGTQYF.

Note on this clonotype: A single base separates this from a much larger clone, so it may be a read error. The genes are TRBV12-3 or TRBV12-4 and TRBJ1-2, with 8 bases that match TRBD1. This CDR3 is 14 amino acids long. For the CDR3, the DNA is TGTGCCAGCAGTACTGGACAGGGCGGGAGCGGCTGCACCTTC. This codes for CASSTGQGGSGCTF.

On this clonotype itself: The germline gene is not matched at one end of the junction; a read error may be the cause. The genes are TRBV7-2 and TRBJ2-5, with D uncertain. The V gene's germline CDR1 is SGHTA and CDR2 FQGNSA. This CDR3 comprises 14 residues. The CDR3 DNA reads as TGTGCCAGCAGCTTAACTAACAGTCAAGAGGCCCAGTACTTC. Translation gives CASSLTNSQEAQYF. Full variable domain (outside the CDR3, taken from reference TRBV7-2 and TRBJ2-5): GAGVSQSPSNKVTEKGKDVELRCDPISGHTALYWYRQSLGQGLEFLIYFQGNSAPDKSGLPSDRFSAERTGGSVSTLTIQRTQQEDSAVYLCASSLTNSQEAQYFGPGTRLLVL.

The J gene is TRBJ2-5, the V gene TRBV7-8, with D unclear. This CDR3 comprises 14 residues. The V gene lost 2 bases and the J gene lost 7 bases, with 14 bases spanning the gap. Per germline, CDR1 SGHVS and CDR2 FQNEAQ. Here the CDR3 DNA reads TGTGCCAGCAGCTTACAGAGGCTAGATAGGACCCAGTACTTC. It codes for CASSLQRLDRTQYF.

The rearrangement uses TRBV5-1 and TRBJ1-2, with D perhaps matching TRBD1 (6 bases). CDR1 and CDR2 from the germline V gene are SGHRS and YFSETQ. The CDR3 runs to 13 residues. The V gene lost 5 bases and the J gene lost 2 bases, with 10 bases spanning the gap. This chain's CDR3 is CASRSGVNYGYTF. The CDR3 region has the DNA TGCGCCAGCAGGTCAGGGGTAAACTATGGCTACACCTTC.

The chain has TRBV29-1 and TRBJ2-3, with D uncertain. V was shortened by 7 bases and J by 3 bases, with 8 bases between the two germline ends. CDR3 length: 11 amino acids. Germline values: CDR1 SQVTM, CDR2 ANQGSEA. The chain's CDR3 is CSGRHTDTQYF. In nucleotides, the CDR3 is TGCAGCGGCCGACATACAGATACGCAGTATTTT.

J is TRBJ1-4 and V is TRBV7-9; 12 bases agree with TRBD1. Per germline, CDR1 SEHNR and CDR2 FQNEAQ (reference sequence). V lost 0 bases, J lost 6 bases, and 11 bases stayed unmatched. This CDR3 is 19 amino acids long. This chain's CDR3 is CASSLAPGTGGVLDEKLFF. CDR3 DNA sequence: TGTGCCAGCAGCTTAGCGCCCGGGACAGGGGGCGTTTTGGATGAAAAACTGTTTTTT.

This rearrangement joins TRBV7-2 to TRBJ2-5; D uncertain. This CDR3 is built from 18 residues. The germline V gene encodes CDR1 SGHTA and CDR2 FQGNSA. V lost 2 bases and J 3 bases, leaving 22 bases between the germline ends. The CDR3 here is CASSLITGSMLLEETQYF. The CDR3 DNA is TGTGCCAGCAGCTTAATCACCGGATCAATGCTACTCGAAGAGACCCAGTACTTC.

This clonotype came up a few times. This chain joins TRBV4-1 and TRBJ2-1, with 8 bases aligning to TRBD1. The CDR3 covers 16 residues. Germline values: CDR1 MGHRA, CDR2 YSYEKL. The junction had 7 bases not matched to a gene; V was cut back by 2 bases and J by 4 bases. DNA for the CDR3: TGCGCCAGCAGCCAAAGACAGGACAGGGATTACAATGAGCAGTTCTTC. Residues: CASSQRQDRDYNEQFF.

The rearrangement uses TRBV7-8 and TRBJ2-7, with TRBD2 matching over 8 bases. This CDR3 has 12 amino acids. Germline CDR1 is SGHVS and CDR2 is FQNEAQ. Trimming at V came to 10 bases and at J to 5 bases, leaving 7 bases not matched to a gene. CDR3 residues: CATTGGGHEQYF. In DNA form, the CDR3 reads TGTGCCACCACCGGGGGGGGCCACGAGCAGTACTTC.

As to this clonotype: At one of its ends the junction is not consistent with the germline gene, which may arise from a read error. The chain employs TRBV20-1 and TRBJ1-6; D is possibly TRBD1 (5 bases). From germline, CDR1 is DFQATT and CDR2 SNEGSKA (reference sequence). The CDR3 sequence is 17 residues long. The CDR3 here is CSARDPGAADYNSPPHF. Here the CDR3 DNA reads TGCAGTGCTAGGGACCCCGGGGCGGCGGACTATAATTCACCCCCCCACTTT.

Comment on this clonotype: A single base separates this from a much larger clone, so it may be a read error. CDR3 DNA: TGTGCCACCAGTGACAATGAGCAGTTCTTC. Translated, it gives CATSDNEQFF. The chain is built from TRBV24-1 and TRBJ2-1, with D uncertain. V lost 4 bases, J lost 6 bases, and 0 bases lay in between. CDR3 length: 10 amino acids. Germline V lookup: CDR1 KGHDR, CDR2 SFDVKD.

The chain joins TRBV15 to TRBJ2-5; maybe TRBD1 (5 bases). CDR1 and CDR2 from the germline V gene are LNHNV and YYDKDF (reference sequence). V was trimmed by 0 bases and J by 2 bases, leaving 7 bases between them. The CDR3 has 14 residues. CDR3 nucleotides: TGTGCCACCAGCAGAGACAGGGATCAAGAGACCCAGTACTTC. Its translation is CATSRDRDQETQYF.

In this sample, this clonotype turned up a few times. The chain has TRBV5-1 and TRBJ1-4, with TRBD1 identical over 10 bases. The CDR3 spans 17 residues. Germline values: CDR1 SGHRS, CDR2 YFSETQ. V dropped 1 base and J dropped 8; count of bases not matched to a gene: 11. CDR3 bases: TGCGCCAGCAGCTTGCAAGACAGGGGGCGAATCGAGGAAAAACTGTTTTTT. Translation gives CASSLQDRGRIEEKLFF.

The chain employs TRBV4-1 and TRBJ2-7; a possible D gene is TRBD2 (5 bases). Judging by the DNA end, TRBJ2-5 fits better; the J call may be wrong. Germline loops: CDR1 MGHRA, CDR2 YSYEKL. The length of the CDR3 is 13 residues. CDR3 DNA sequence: TGCGCCAGCAGCCAAGGGACTTCCAAGACCCAGTACTTC. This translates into CASSQGTSKTQYF.

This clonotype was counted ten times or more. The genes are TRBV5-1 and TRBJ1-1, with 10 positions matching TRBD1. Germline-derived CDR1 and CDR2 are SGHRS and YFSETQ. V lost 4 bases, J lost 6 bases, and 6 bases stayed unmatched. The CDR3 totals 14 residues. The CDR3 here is CASSRDRGDAEAFF. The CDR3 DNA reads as TGCGCCAGCAGCAGGGACAGGGGAGACGCTGAAGCTTTCTTT.

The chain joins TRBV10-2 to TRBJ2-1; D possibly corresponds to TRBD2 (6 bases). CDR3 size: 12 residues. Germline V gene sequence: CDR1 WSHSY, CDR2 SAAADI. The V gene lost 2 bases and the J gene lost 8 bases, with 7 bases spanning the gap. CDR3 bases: TGCGCCAGCAGTGAGGGAGGGGATGAGCAGTTCTTC. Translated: CASSEGGDEQFF.

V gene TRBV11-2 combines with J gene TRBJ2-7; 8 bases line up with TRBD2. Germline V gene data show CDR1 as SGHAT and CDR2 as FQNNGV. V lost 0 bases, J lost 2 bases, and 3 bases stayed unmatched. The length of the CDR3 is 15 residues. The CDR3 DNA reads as TGTGCCAGCAGCTTAGATACTAGCGGCCCCTACGAGCAGTACTTC. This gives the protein CASSLDTSGPYEQYF.

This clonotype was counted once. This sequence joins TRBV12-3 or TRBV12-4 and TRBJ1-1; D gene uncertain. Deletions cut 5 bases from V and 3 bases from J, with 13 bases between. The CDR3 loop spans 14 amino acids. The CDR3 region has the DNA TGTGCCAGCAGTGTAGTTCGGGGTTACACTGAAGCTTTCTTT. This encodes CASSVVRGYTEAFF.

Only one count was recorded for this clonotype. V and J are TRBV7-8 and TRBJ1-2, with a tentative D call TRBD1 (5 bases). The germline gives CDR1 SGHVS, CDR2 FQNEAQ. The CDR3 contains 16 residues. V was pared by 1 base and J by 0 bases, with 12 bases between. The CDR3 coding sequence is TGTGCCAGCAGCTTAGAACACAGGTGGTCTAACTATGGCTACACCTTC. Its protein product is CASSLEHRWSNYGYTF.

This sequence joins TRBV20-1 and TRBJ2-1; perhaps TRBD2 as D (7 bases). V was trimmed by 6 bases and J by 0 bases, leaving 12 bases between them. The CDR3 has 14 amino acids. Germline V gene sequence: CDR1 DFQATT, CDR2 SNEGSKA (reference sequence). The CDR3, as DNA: TGCAGTGCCCCGGCGGGGGCCTCCTACAATGAGCAGTTCTTC. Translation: CSAPAGASYNEQFF.